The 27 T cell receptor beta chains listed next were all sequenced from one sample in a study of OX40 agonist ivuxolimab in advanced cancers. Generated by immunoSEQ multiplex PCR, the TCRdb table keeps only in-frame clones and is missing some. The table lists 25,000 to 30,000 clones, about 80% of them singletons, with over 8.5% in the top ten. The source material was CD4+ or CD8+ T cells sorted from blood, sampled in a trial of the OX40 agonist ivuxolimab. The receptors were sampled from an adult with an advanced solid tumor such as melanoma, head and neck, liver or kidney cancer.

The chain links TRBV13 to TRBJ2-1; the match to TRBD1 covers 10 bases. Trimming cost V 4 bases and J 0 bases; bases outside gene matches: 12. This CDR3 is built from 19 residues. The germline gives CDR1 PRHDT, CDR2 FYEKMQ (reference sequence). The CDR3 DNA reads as TGTGCCAGCAGCTCCCGCCGGGGACAGGGGATAAGCTCCTACAATGAGCAGTTCTTC. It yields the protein CASSSRRGQGISSYNEQFF.

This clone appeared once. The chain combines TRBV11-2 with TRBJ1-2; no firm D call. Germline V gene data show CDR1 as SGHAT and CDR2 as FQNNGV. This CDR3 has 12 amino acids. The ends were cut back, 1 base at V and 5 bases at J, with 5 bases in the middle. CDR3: CASSLGDYGYTF. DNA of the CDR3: TGTGCCAGCAGCTTAGGGGATTATGGCTACACCTTC.

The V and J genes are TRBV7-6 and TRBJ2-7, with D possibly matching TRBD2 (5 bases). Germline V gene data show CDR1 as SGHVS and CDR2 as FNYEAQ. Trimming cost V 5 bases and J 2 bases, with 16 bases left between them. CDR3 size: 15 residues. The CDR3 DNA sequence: TGTGCCAGCAGCCTGGAGCCGGACGGGGCCTACGAGCAGTACTTC. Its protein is CASSLEPDGAYEQYF.

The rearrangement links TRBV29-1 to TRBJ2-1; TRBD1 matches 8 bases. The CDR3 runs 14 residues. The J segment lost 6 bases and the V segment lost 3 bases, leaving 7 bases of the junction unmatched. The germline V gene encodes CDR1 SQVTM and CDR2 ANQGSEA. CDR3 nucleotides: TGCAGCGTTGACTGGGACAGGCGACGCAATGAGCAGTTCTTC. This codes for CSVDWDRRRNEQFF.

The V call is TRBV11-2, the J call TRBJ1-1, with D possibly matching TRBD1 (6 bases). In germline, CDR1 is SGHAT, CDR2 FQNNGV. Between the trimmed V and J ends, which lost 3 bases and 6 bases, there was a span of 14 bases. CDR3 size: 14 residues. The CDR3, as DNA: TGTGCCAGCAGCTTCGGGGGGGCGCAGGCTGAAGCTTTCTTT. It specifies CASSFGGAQAEAFF.

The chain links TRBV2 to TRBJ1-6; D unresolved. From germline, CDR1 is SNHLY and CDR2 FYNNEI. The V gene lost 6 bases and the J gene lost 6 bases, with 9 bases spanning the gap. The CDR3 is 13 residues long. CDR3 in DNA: TGTGCCAGCAGGGAGGCCTTTAATTCACCCCTCCACTTT. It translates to CASREAFNSPLHF.

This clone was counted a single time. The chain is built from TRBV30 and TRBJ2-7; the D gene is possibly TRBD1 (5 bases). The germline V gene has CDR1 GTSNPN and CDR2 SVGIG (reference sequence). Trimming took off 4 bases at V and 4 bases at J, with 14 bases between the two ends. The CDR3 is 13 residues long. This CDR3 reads CAWTPGSTYEQYF. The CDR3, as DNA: TGTGCCTGGACCCCAGGGTCCACTTACGAGCAGTACTTC.

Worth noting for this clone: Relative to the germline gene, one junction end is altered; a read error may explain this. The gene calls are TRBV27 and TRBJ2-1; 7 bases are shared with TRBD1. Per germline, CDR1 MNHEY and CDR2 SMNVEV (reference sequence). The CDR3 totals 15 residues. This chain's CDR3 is CASSQRDSPYNEQFF. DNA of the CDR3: TGCGCCAGCAGCCAACGGGACAGCCCCTACAATGAGCAGTTCTTC.

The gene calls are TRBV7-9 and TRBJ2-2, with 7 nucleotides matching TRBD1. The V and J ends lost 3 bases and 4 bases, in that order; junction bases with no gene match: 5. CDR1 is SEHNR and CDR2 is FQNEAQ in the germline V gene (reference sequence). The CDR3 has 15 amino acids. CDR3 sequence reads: CASSLEQGTTGELFF. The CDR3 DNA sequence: TGTGCCAGCAGCTTGGAACAGGGGACCACCGGGGAGCTGTTTTTT.

Here the CDR3 DNA reads TGTGCCAGCAGCTTAGTTACCCTAGCGGGTGCCGAGCAGTACTTC. This codes for CASSLVTLAGAEQYF. The chain uses TRBV7-8 and TRBJ2-7, with 8 bases identical to TRBD2. From germline, CDR1 is SGHVS and CDR2 FQNEAQ. With V trimmed by 1 base and J by 6 bases, 8 bases remained unmatched. The CDR3 length is 15 residues.

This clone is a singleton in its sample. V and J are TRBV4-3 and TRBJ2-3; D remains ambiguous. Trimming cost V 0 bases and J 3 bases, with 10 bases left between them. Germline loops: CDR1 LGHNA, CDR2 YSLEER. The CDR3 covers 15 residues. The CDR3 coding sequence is TGCGCCAGCAGCCAAGATCTGACAATAACAGATACGCAGTATTTT. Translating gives CASSQDLTITDTQYF.

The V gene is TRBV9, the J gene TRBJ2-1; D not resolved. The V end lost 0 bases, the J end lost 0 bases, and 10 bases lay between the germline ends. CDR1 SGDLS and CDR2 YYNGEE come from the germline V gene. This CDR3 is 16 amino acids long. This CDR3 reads CASSVVGSYSYNEQFF. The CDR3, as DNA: TGTGCCAGCAGCGTAGTCGGCAGTTACTCCTACAATGAGCAGTTCTTC. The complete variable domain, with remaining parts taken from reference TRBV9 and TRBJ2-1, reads DSGVTQTPKHLITATGQRVTLRCSPRSGDLSVYWYQQSLDQGLQFLIQYYNGEERAKGNILERFSAQQFPDLHSELNLSSLELGDSALYFCASSVVGSYSYNEQFFGPGTRLTVL.

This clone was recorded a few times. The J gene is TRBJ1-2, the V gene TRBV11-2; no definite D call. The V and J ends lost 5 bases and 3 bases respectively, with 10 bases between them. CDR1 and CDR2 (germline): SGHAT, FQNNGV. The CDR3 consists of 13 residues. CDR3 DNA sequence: TGTGCCAGCAGCGTCCCGACGGACTATGGCTACACCTTC. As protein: CASSVPTDYGYTF.

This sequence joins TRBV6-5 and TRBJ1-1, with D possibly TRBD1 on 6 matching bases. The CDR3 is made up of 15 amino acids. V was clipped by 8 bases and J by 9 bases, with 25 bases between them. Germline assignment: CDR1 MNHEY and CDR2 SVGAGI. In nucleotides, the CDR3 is TGTGCCAGCGTCCCAAGGAGGGGGGGGCCCGCCCAAGCTTTCTTT. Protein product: CASVPRRGGPAQAFF.

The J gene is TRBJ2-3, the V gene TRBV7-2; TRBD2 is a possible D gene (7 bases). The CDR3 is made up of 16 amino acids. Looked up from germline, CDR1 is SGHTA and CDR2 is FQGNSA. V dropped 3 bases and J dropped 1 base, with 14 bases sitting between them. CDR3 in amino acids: CASSLKSGGRTDTQYF. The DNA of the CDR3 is TGTGCCAGCAGCTTGAAGTCGGGGGGCCGCACAGATACGCAGTATTTT. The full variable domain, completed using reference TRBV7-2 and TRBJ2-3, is GAGVSQSPSNKVTEKGKDVELRCDPISGHTALYWYRQSLGQGLEFLIYFQGNSAPDKSGLPSDRFSAERTGGSVSTLTIQRTQQEDSAVYLCASSLKSGGRTDTQYFGPGTRLTVL.

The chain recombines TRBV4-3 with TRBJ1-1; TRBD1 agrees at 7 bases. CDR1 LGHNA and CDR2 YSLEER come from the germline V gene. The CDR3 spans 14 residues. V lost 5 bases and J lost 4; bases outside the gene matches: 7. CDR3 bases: TGCGCCAGCAGCTCCTCGAACAGGGGCACTGAAGCTTTCTTT. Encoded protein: CASSSSNRGTEAFF.

Here the CDR3 reads CTSSPKQGLNTEAFF. CDR3 coding DNA: TGCACCAGCAGCCCGAAACAGGGCTTGAACACTGAAGCTTTCTTT. The chain is built from TRBV1 and TRBJ1-1; the DNA was not compared with TRBD1, the D call given in the table. TRBV1 is classified as a pseudogene. CDR3 length equals 15 residues.

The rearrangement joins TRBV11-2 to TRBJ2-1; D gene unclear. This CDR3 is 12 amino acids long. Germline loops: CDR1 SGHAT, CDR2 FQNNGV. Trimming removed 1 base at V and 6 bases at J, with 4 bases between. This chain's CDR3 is CASSLGSNEQFF. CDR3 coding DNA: TGTGCCAGCAGCTTAGGCTCCAATGAGCAGTTCTTC.

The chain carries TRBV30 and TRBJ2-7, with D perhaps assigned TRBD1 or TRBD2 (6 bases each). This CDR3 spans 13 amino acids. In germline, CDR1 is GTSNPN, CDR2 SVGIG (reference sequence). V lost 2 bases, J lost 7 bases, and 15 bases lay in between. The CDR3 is CAWSPRGPGEQYF. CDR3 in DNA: TGTGCCTGGAGTCCCCGGGGGCCGGGTGAGCAGTACTTC.

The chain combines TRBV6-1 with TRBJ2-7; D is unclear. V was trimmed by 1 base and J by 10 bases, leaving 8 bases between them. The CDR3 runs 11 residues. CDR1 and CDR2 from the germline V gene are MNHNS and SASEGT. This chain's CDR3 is CASSEGAGQYF. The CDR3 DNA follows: TGTGCCAGCAGTGAAGGGGCAGGTCAGTACTTC.

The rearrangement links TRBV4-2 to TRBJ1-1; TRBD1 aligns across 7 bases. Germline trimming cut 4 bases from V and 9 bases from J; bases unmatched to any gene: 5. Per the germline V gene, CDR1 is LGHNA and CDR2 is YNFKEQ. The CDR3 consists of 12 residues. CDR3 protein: CASSPGGSQAFF. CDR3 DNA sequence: TGTGCCAGCAGCCCAGGGGGATCCCAAGCTTTCTTT.

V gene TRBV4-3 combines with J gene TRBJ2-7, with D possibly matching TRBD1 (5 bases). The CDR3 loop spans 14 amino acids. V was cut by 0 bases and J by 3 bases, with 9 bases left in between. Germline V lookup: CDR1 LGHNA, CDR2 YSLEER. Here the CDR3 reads CASSQDPGFYEQYF. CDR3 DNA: TGCGCCAGCAGCCAAGATCCAGGGTTCTACGAGCAGTACTTC.

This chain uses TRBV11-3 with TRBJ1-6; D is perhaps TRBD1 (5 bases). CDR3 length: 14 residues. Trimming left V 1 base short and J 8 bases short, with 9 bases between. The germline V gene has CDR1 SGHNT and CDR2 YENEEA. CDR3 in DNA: TGTGCCAGCAGCTTAGCCAGGGAATATTCACCCCTCCACTTT. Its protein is CASSLAREYSPLHF.

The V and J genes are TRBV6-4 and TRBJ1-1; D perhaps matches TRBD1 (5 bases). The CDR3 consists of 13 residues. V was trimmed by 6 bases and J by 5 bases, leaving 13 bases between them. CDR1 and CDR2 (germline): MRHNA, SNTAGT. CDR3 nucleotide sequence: TGTGCCAGCAGGCAGGGTTTTGGGACTGAAGCTTTCTTT. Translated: CASRQGFGTEAFF.

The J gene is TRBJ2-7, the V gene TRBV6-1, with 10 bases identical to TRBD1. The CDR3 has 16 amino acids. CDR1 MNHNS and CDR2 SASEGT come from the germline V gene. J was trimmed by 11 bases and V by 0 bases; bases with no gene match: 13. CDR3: CASSEALRGTGAREYF. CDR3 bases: TGTGCCAGCAGTGAAGCGCTTCGGGGGACAGGGGCCCGGGAGTACTTC.

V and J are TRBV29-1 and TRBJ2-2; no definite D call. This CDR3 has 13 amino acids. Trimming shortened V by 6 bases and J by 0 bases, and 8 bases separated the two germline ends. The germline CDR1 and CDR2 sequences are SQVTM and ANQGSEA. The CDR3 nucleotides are TGCAGCGTACCAAGCCCGAACACCGGGGAGCTGTTTTTT. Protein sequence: CSVPSPNTGELFF.

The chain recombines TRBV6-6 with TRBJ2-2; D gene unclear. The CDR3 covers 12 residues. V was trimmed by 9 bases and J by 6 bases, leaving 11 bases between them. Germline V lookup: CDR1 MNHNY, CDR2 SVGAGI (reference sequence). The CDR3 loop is CASSSYPGELFF. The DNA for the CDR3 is TGTGCCAGTTCCTCCTATCCCGGGGAGCTGTTTTTT.